This T cell receptor (beta chain) was profiled in a study of CD8 T cells in ankylosing spondylitis. Study-level findings and limits: Some motif variants were previously reported in reactive arthritis synovial fluid and blood. Ankylosing spondylitis blood appeared to carry a characteristic TCR beta motif of roughly eight highly homologous variants.

This clonotype was picked up many times. The antigen remains unidentified. V lost 6 bases and J 3 bases, leaving 9 bases between the germline ends. The CDR3 length is 12 residues. Construction of TCR beta libraries was performed using quantitative 5'-RACE with molecular barcodes. TCRdb fed the 5' RACE reads into MiXCR, producing one record per CDR3 protein. The data contain around 320,000 distinct CDR3 sequences, about a fifth of them singletons. This chain joins TRBV12-3 or TRBV12-4 and TRBJ2-7; D perhaps matches TRBD1 (6 bases). Material for sequencing was blood, either unsorted or a sorted T cell fraction (not recorded which). The TCR originated in a female donor with ankylosing spondylitis or in good health (not recorded which). The CDR3 sequence: CASSLDSYEQYF. The CDR3 nucleotides are TGTGCCAGCAGCTTGGACAGCTACGAGCAGTACTTC.